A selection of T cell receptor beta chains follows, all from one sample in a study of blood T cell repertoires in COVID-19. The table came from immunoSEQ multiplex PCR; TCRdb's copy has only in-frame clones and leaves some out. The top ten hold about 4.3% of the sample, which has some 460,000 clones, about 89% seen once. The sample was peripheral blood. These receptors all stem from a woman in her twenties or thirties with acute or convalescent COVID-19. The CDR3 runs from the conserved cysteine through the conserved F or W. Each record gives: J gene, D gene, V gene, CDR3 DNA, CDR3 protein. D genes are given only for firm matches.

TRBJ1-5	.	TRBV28	TGTGCCAGCCGCGTCAGGGGTGGCAATCAGCCCCAGCATTTT	CASRVRGGNQPQHF
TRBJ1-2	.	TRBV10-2	TGCGCCCTCCGGACGGGGAACTATGGCTACACCTTC	CALRTGNYGYTF
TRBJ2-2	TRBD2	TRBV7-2	TGTGCCAGCAGCTCATCCCTGGCGGGGGGAGGGGAGCTGTTTTTT	CASSSSLAGGGELFF
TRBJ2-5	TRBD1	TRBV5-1	TGCGCCAGCAGCGCGGCTCCCTCGGACAGGGTAGAGACCCAGTACTTC	CASSAAPSDRVETQYF
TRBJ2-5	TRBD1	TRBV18	TGTGCCAGCTCTCAGGGGAATCCGGGACAGCTACCTCGGGAGACCCAGTACTTC	CASSQGNPGQLPRETQYF
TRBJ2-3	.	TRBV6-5	TGTGCCAGCAGTTACACCACAGGGTCCGCAGATACGCAGTATTTT	CASSYTTGSADTQYF
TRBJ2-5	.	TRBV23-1	TGCGCCAGCAGTCAATCTCGTCCCCAAGAGACCCAGTACTTC	CASSQSRPQETQYF
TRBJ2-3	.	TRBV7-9	TGTGCCAGCAGCTACCCCCAGGTCACAGATACGCAGTATTTT	CASSYPQVTDTQYF
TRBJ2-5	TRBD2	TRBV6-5	TGTGCCAGCAGTCAGGGACTAGCGGGGGGAGCCCAGTACTTC	CASSQGLAGGAQYF
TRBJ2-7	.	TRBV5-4	TGTGCCAGCAGCAAAACTAGCACCGAGCAGTACTTC	CASSKTSTEQYF
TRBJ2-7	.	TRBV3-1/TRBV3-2	TGTGCCAGCAGCCCATCCTCCTACGAGCAGTACTTC	CASSPSSYEQYF